The clone carrying this T cell receptor (beta chain) has just a few counts. This sample was taken from a study of blood T cells in healthy people across ages. Primed by a sample-barcoded 5' primer and a J-beta primer mix, a second PCR proceeded for 7 to 11 cycles. TCRdb re-called the 5' RACE reads through MiXCR, storing one row per CDR3 protein. The profile shows more than 650,000 distinct CDR3 sequences, approximately 55% of them singletons. V lost 6 bases and J lost 10; bases outside the gene matches: 11. The CDR3 contains 15 residues. This receptor was obtained from a man at least 80 years old in good health. Sequencing was performed on blood. The V and J genes are TRBV12-3 or TRBV12-4 and TRBJ2-1; 11 bases fit TRBD2. CDR3 region: CASRLRGLAGPEQFF. In nucleotides, the CDR3 is TGTGCCAGCAGGCTCCGCGGACTAGCGGGCCCCGAGCAGTTCTTC.